This is a list of T cell receptor beta chains from one sample in a study of T cell responses to AZD1222 COVID-19 vaccine. Libraries were prepared by immunoSEQ multiplex PCR; TCRdb keeps only in-frame clonotypes and omits some of them. The sample contains approximately 74,000 clones, 75% to 90% of which appear only once. This specimen consisted of peripheral blood, obtained on day 0 of AZD1222 vaccination. Source of these receptors: an adult in good health. Each CDR3 is given without its conserved first and last residue.

J: TRBJ1-2
V: TRBV20-1
CDR3: SAKSSGYT

J: TRBJ2-1
V: TRBV7-3
CDR3: ASSLESGRNEQF

J: TRBJ2-6
V: TRBV5-5
CDR3: ASSLVRSSGANVLT

J: TRBJ1-4
V: TRBV19
CDR3: ASSRMTEPTQKLF

J: TRBJ1-6
V: TRBV4-3
CDR3: ASSQGGNSPLH

J: TRBJ2-7
V: TRBV7-8
CDR3: ASSLDRAAYEQY

J: TRBJ2-7
V: TRBV5-6
CDR3: ASSLDTYEQY

J: TRBJ1-1
V: TRBV19
CDR3: ASSYEVNTEAF

J: TRBJ2-5
V: TRBV4-1
CDR3: ASSQDPAGQETQY

J: TRBJ2-1
V: TRBV11-2
CDR3: ASSFGTSGRRLGNEQF

J: TRBJ2-3
V: TRBV30
CDR3: AWNSQTQGSTDTQY

J: TRBJ1-6
V: TRBV30
CDR3: ASTGSSYNSPLH

J: TRBJ1-6
V: TRBV7-2
CDR3: ASSLVGPPNSPLH

J: TRBJ1-2
V: TRBV7-2
CDR3: ASSSRTGSRGYT

J: TRBJ1-1
V: TRBV30
CDR3: AWSVGWPGAF

J: TRBJ2-3
V: TRBV28
CDR3: ASSLAIFGTDTQY

J: TRBJ1-2
V: TRBV3-1/TRBV3-2
CDR3: ASSQVTGTYGYT

J: TRBJ1-6
V: TRBV7-2
CDR3: ASSYPTGGNSPLH

J: TRBJ2-7
V: TRBV10-1
CDR3: ASSERYAYEQY

J: TRBJ2-7
V: TRBV13
CDR3: ASSLISGYEQY

J: TRBJ1-2
V: TRBV27
CDR3: ASSLSIRGDYGYT

J: TRBJ1-3
V: TRBV3-1/TRBV3-2
CDR3: ASSQETGISGNTIY

J: TRBJ2-5
V: TRBV5-1
CDR3: ASSRSSADQETQY

J: TRBJ1-4
V: TRBV27
CDR3: ASSHVSGTNEKLF

J: TRBJ1-3
V: TRBV5-1
CDR3: ASAWDIRSGNTIY

J: TRBJ2-4
V: TRBV2
CDR3: ASSPSLDIQY

J: TRBJ2-7
V: TRBV2
CDR3: ASTLENYEQY

J: TRBJ2-3
V: TRBV6-5
CDR3: ASSLQGAFTDTQY

J: TRBJ2-7
V: TRBV7-8
CDR3: ASSFPRGGGQGLYEQY

J: TRBJ1-1
V: TRBV28
CDR3: ASRTGATEAF

J: TRBJ1-4
V: TRBV5-5
CDR3: ASTQGKGLEKLF

J: TRBJ2-7
V: TRBV6-5
CDR3: ASSSRGRQDEQY

J: TRBJ2-2
V: TRBV10-3
CDR3: AIRGLAGETGELF

J: TRBJ2-5
V: TRBV11-2
CDR3: ASSLSPAQETQY

J: TRBJ1-2
V: TRBV28
CDR3: ASSFRQVDGYT

J: TRBJ1-3
V: TRBV7-2
CDR3: ASSSDRGNTIY

J: TRBJ2-1
V: TRBV7-9
CDR3: ASSLDQRDYNEQF

J: TRBJ1-5
V: TRBV5-1
CDR3: ASSPDGGGRNQPQH

J: TRBJ1-3
V: TRBV18
CDR3: ASSERTGKTLGNTIY

J: TRBJ2-1
V: TRBV6-6
CDR3: ASRPTSGSNNEQF

J: TRBJ2-1
V: TRBV5-4
CDR3: ASSLGTGGYNEQF

J: TRBJ2-1
V: TRBV5-1
CDR3: ASSFSSNEQF

J: TRBJ2-7
V: TRBV7-9
CDR3: ASTPGGDDEQY

J: TRBJ1-1
V: TRBV4-1
CDR3: ASSLTVDPNTEAF

J: TRBJ2-2
V: TRBV20-1
CDR3: SARGAGELF

J: TRBJ2-2
V: TRBV27
CDR3: ASSLRRGGAGELF

J: TRBJ2-1
V: TRBV11-2
CDR3: ASSLGGDEQF

J: TRBJ2-7
V: TRBV11-2
CDR3: ASSLRTSEQY

J: TRBJ2-2
V: TRBV7-9
CDR3: ASSLAGTGELF

J: TRBJ1-2
V: TRBV28
CDR3: ASSPPPGRTNNYGYT

J: TRBJ2-2
V: TRBV7-8
CDR3: ASSLAPGPGELF

J: TRBJ2-2
V: TRBV7-9
CDR3: ASSLARALGELF